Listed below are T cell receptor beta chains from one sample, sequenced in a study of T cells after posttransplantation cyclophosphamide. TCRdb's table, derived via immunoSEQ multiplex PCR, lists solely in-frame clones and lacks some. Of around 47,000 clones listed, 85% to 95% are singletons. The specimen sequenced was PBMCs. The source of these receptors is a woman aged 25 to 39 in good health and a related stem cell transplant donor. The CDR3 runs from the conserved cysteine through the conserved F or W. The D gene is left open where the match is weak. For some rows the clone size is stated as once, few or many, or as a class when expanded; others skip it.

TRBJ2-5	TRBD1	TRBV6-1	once	TGTGCCAGCAGGATACACCGGGACAGGCAAGAGACCCAGTACTTC	CASRIHRDRQETQYF
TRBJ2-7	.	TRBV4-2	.	TGTGCCAGCAGCCAAGAAGGCAGGGCCTACGAGCAGTACTTC	CASSQEGRAYEQYF
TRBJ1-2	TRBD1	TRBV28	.	TGTGCCAGCAGTGCCGGGACAGGGAAGAAATACTATGGCTACACCTTC	CASSAGTGKKYYGYTF
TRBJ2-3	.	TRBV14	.	TGTGCCAGCAGCCCACTACTCCGCACAGATACGCAGTATTTT	CASSPLLRTDTQYF
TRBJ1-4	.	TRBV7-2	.	TGTGCCAGCAGCCCGAATTCGGCGGGGGGCTTCGAAAAACTGTTTTTT	CASSPNSAGGFEKLFF
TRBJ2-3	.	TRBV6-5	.	TGTGCCAGCAGCGCACCTATTCAGGGGACAGATACGCAGTATTTT	CASSAPIQGTDTQYF
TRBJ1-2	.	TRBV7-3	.	TGTGCCAGCAGCTTAAACCAGGGCTATGGCTACACCTTC	CASSLNQGYGYTF
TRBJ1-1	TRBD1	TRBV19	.	TGTGCCAGTACCACGGACAGGGTGAACACTGAAGCTTTCTTT	CASTTDRVNTEAFF
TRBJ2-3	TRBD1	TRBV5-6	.	TGTGCCAGCAGCTTCCAAAGACAGGGGTGGAGGGCAGATACGCAGTATTTT	CASSFQRQGWRADTQYF
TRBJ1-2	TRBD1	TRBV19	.	TGTGCCAGTAGTCCTGGACAGGGGGATGGCTACACCTTC	CASSPGQGDGYTF
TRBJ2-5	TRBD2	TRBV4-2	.	TGTGCCAGCAGCCAAGATGGGGGCGGGGGGGCCGAGACCCAGTACTTC	CASSQDGGGGAETQYF
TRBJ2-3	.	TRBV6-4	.	TGTGCCAGCAGTGAACTACACAGCACAGATACGCAGTATTTT	CASSELHSTDTQYF
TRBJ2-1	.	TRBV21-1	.	TGTGCCAGCAGCAAAATCCCGGAGACAGGAACCAGGGGCAATGAGCAGTTCTTC	CASSKIPETGTRGNEQFF
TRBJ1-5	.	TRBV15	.	TGTGCCACCAGCAAGGGGGGGGGCAATCAGCCCCAGCATTTT	CATSKGGGNQPQHF
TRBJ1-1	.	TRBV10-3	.	TGTGCCATCTCTTGGGCTCTGAACACTGAAGCTTTCTTT	CAISWALNTEAFF
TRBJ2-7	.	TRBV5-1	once	TGCGCCAGCAGCTTTCGGGGAATCGAGCAGTACTTC	CASSFRGIEQYF
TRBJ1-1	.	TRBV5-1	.	TGCGCCAGCAGCTTGGATACGGGGGGTAGCGCTGAAGCTTTCTTT	CASSLDTGGSAEAFF
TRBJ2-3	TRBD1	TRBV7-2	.	TGTGCCAGCAGCTTAGTCGGAACAGGGGATACTAGCACAGATACGCAGTATTTT	CASSLVGTGDTSTDTQYF
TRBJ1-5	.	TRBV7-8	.	TGTGCCAGCAGCCCAGCGCGGGTAAGTGGCAATCAGCCCCAGCATTTT	CASSPARVSGNQPQHF
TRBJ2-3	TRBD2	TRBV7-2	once	TGTGCCAGCAGCATAATAGCGGGGGGCCCAGCAGATACGCAGTATTTT	CASSIIAGGPADTQYF
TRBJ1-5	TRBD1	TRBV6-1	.	TGTGCCAGCAGGGAGACAGGGAGCAATCAGCCCCAGCATTTT	CASRETGSNQPQHF
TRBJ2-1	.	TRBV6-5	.	TGTGCCAGCGCTGGGACTGTACCCTACAATGAGCAGTTCTTC	CASAGTVPYNEQFF
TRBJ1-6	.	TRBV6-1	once	TGTGCCAGCAGTGTAGGCAGGGAGGGATCTTATAATTCACCCCTCCACTTT	CASSVGREGSYNSPLHF
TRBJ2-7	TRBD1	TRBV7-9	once	TGTGCCAGCAGCTTATCTTTACAGGGGCTTTTTATCCACGAGCAGTACTTC	CASSLSLQGLFIHEQYF
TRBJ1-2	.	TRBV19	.	TGTGCCAGTAGTTTAACAGGTACCACTAACTATGGCTACACCTTC	CASSLTGTTNYGYTF
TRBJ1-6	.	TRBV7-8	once	TGTGCCAGCAGCTCACATATCCGGACAGCGCGGAATTCACCCCTCCACTTT	CASSSHIRTARNSPLHF
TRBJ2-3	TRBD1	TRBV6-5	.	TGTGCCAGCAGTCCTGAGGGGGCTAGCACAGATACGCAGTATTTT	CASSPEGASTDTQYF